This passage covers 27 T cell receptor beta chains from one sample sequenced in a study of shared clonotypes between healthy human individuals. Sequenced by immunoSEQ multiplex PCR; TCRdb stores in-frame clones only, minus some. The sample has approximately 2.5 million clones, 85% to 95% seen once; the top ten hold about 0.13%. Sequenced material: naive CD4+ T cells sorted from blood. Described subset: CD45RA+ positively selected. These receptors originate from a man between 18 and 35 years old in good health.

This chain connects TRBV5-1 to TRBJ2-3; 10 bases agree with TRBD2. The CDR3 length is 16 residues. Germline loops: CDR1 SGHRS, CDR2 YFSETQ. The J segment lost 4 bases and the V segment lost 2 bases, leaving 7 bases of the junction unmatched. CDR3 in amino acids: CASSLSSSGGPDTQYF. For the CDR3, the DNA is TGCGCCAGCAGCTTATCCTCTAGCGGGGGCCCAGATACGCAGTATTTT.

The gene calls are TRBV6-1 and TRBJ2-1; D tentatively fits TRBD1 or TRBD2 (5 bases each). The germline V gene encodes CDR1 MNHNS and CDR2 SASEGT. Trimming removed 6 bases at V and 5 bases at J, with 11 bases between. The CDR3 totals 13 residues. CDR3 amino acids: CASSRGPHNEQFF. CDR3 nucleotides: TGTGCCAGCAGCCGGGGACCTCACAATGAGCAGTTCTTC.

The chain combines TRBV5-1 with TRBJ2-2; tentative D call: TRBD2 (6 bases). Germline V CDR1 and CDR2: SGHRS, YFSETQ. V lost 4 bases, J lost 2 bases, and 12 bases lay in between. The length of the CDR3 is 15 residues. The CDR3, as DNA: TGCGCCAGCAGCCCCGGGGGAGATAACACCGGGGAGCTGTTTTTT. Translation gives CASSPGGDNTGELFF.

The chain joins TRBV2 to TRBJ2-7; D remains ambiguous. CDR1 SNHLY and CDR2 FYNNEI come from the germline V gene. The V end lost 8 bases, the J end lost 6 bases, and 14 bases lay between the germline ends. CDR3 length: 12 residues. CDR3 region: CASGRRPVEQYF. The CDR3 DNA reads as TGTGCCAGCGGGCGCAGGCCCGTCGAGCAGTACTTC.

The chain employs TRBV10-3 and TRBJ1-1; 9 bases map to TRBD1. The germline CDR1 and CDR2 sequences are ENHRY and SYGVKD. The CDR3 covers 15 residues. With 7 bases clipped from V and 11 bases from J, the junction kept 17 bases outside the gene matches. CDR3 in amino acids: CAIKLPGQGWENAFF. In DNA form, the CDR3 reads TGTGCCATCAAACTACCGGGACAGGGTTGGGAGAATGCTTTCTTT.

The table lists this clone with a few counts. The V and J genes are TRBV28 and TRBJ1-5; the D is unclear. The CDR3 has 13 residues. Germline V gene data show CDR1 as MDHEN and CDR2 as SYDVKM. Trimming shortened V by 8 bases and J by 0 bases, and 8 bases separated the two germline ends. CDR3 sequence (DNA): TGTGCCAGCCGCCGGGTTAGCAATCAGCCCCAGCATTTT. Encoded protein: CASRRVSNQPQHF. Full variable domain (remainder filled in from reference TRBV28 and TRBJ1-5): DVKVTQSSRYLVKRTGEKVFLECVQDMDHENMFWYRQDPGLGLRLIYFSYDVKMKEKGDIPEGYSVSREKKERFSLILESASTNQTSMYLCASRRVSNQPQHFGDGTRLSIL.

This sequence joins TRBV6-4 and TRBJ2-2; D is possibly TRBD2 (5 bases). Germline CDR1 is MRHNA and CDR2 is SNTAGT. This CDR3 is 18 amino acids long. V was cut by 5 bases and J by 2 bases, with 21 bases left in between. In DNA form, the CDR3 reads TGTGCCAGCAGTCCCCCCGCTTCGGTAGCGACTAACACCGGGGAGCTGTTTTTT. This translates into CASSPPASVATNTGELFF.

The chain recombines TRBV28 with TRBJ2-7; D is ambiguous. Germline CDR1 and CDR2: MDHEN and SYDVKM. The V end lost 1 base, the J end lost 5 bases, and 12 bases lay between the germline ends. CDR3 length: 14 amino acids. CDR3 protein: CASSLSVGAHEQYF. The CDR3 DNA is TGTGCCAGCAGTTTATCGGTCGGAGCTCACGAGCAGTACTTC.

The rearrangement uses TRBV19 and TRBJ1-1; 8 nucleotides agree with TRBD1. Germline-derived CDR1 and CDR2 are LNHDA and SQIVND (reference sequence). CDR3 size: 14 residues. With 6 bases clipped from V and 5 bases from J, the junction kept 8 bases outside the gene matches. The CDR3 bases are TGTGCCAGTAGCCTGGACAGGGAAGGGACTGAAGCTTTCTTT. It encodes CASSLDREGTEAFF.

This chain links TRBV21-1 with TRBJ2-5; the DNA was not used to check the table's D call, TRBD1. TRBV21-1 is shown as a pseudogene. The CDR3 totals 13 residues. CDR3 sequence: CASSNGTEETQYF. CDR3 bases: TGTGCCAGCAGCAACGGGACAGAAGAGACCCAGTACTTC.

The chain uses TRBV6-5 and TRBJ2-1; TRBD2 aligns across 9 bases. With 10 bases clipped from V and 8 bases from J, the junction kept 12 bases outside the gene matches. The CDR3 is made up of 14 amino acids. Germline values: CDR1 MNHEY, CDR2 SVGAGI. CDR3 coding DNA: TGTGCCACTAGCGGCGGGAGGGCAAGTGATGAGCAGTTCTTC. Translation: CATSGGRASDEQFF.

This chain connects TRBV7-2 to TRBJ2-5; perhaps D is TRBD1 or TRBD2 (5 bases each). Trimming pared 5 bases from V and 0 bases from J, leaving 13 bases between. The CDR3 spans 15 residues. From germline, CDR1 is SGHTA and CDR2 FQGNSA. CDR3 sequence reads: CASSPLWGNQETQYF. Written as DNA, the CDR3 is TGTGCCAGCAGCCCCCTCTGGGGGAACCAAGAGACCCAGTACTTC.

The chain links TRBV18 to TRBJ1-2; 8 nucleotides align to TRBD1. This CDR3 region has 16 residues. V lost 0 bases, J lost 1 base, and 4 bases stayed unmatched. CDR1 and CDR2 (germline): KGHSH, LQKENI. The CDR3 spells CASSPPQGASNYGYTF. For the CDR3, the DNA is TGTGCCAGCTCACCACCGCAGGGGGCTAGTAACTATGGCTACACCTTC.

The DNA of the CDR3 is TGCGCCAGCAGCCCTCAGGGGGCGCGTAATGAAAAACTGTTTTTT. Translation: CASSPQGARNEKLFF. V is TRBV5-1 and J is TRBJ1-4, with TRBD1 matching 8 bases. The trim removed 4 bases at V and 4 bases at J, leaving 6 bases unmatched. The length of the CDR3 is 15 residues. Germline CDR1 reads SGHRS; CDR2 reads YFSETQ.

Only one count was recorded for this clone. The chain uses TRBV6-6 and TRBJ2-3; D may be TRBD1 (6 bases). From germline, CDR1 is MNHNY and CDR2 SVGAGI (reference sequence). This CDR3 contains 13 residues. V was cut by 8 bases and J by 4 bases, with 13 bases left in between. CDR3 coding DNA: TGTGCCAGCCAACAGGGAGCGGCAGATACGCAGTATTTT. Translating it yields CASQQGAADTQYF.

CDR3 coding DNA: TGCGCCAGCAGCGCCGCGGGGAGCGGTAGCGAGCAGTACTTC. Translating gives CASSAAGSGSEQYF. The chain recombines TRBV5-1 with TRBJ2-7; weak D call: TRBD2 (6 bases). In germline, CDR1 is SGHRS, CDR2 YFSETQ. This CDR3 has 14 amino acids. The germline V and J ends were trimmed by 4 bases and 6 bases, with 17 bases remaining between them. The full variable domain, its missing parts supplied by reference TRBV5-1 and TRBJ2-7, is KAGVTQTPRYLIKTRGQQVTLSCSPISGHRSVSWYQQTPGQGLQFLFEYFSETQRNKGNFPGRFSGRQFSNSRSEMNVSTLELGDSALYLCASSAAGSGSEQYFGPGTRLTVT.

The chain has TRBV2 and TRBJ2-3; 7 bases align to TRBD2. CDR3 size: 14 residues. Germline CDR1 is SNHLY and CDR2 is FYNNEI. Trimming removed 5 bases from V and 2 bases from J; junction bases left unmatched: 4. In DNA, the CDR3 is TGTGCCAGCAGTAGACTAGCCTACACAGATACGCAGTATTTT. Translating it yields CASSRLAYTDTQYF.

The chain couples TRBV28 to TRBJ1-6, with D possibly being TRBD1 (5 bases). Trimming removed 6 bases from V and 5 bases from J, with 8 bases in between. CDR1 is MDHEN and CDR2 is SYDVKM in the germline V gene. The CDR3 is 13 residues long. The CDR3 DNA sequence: TGTGCCAGCAGCGGGGCTGATAATTCACCCCTCCACTTT. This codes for CASSGADNSPLHF.

Here the CDR3 reads CASSLGQSETQYF. The CDR3 DNA reads TGTGCCAGCAGCTTAGGGCAGTCAGAGACCCAGTACTTC. V is TRBV7-3 and J is TRBJ2-5; D gene unclear. Germline CDR1 reads SGHTA; CDR2 reads FQGTGA. Trimming pared 2 bases from V and 4 bases from J, leaving 8 bases between. This CDR3 spans 13 amino acids. The whole variable domain, remainder taken from reference TRBV7-3 and TRBJ2-5, is GAGVSQTPSNKVTEKGKYVELRCDPISGHTALYWYRQSLGQGPEFLIYFQGTGAADDSGLPNDRFFAVRPEGSVSTLKIQRTERGDSAVYLCASSLGQSETQYFGPGTRLLVL.

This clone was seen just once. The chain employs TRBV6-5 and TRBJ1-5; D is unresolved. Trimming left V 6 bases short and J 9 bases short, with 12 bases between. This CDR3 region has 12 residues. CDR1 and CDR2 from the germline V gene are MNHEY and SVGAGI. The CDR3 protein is CASRKGPGPQHF. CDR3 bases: TGTGCCAGCAGAAAAGGACCCGGGCCCCAGCATTTT.

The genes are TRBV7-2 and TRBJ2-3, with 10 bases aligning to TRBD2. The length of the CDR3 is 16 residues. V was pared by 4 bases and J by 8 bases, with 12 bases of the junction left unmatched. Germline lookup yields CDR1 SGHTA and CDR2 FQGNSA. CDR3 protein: CASSSSSGGAGGTQYF. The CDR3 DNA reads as TGTGCCAGCAGCTCCTCAAGCGGGGGGGCCGGGGGTACGCAGTATTTT. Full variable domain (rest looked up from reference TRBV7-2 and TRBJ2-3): GAGVSQSPSNKVTEKGKDVELRCDPISGHTALYWYRQSLGQGLEFLIYFQGNSAPDKSGLPSDRFSAERTGGSVSTLTIQRTQQEDSAVYLCASSSSSGGAGGTQYFGPGTRLTVL.

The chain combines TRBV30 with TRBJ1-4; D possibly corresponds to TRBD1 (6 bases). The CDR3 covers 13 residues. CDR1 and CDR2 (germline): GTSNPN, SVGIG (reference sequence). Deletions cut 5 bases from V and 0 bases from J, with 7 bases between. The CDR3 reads CAWEGATNEKLFF. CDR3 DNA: TGTGCCTGGGAGGGGGCAACTAATGAAAAACTGTTTTTT.

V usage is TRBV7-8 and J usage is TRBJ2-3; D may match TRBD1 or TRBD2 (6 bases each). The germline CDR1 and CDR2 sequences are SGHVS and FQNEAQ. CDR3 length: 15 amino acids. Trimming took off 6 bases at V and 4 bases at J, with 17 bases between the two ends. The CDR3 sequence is CASSAPGAVADTQYF. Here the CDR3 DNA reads TGTGCCAGCAGTGCGCCGGGGGCCGTTGCAGATACGCAGTATTTT.

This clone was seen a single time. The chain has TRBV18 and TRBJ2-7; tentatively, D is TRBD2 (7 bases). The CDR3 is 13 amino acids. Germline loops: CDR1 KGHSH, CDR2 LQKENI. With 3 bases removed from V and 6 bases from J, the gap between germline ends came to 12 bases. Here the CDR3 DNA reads TGTGCCAGCTCACCGGGGGGGGCCCTCGAGCAGTACTTC. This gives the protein CASSPGGALEQYF.

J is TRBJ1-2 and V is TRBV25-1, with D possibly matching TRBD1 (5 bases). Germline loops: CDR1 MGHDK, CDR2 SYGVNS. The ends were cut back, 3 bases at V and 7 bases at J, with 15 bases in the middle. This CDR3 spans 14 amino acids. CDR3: CASSEKGPLGGYTF. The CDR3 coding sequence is TGTGCCAGCAGTGAGAAGGGACCCTTGGGTGGCTACACCTTC.

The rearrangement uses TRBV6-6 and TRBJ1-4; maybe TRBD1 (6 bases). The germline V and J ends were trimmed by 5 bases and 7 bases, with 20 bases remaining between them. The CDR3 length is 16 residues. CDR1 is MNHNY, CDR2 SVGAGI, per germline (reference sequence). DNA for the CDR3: TGTGCCAGCAGTAGGGGAACGACAGGCGCCGGTGAAAAACTGTTTTTT. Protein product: CASSRGTTGAGEKLFF.

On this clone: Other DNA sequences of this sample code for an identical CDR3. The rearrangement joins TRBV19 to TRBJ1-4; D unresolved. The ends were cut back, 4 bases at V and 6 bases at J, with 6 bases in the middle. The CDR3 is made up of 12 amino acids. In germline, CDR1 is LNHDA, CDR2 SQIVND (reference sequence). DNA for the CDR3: TGTGCCAGTAGTAATAGGGATGAAAAACTGTTTTTT. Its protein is CASSNRDEKLFF. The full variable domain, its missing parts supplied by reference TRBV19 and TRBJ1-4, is DGGITQSPKYLFRKEGQNVTLSCEQNLNHDAMYWYRQDPGQGLRLIYYSQIVNDFQKGDIAEGYSVSREKKESFPLTVTSAQKNPTAFYLCASSNRDEKLFFGSGTQLSVL.